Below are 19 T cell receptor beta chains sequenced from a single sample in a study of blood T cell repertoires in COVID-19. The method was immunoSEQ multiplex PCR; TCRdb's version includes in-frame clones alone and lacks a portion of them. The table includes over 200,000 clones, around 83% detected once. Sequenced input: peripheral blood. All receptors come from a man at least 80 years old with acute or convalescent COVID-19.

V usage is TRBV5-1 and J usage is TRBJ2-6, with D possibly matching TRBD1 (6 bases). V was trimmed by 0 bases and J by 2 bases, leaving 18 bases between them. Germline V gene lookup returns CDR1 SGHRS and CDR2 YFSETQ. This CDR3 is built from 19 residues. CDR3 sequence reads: CASSLAQGIPIPGANVLTF. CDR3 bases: TGCGCCAGCAGCTTGGCACAGGGAATACCTATCCCTGGGGCCAACGTCCTGACTTTC.

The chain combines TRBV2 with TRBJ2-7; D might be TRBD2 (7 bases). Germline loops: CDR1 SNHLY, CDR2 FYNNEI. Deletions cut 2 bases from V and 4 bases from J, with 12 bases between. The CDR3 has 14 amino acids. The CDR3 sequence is CASSERGGQYEQYF. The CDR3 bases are TGTGCCAGCAGTGAAAGGGGGGGGCAGTACGAGCAGTACTTC.

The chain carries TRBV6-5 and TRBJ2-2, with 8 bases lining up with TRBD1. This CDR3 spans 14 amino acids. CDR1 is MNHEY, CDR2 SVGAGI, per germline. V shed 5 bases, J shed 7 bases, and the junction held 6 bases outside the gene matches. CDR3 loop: CASSTGQGIGELFF. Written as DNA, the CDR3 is TGTGCCAGCAGTACCGGACAGGGTATCGGGGAGCTGTTTTTT.

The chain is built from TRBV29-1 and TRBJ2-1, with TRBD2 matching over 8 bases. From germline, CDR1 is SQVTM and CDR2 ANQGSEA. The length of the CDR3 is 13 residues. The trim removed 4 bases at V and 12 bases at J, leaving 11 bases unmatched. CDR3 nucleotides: TGCAGCGTTGGGACCCAGCGGGAGACCCCGCAGTTCTTC. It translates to CSVGTQRETPQFF.

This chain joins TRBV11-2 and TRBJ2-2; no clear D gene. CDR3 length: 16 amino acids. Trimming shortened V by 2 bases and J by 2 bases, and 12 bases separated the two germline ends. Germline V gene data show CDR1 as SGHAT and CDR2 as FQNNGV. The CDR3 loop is CASSLQRTLNTGELFF. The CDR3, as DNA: TGTGCCAGCAGCTTACAGCGAACCCTAAACACCGGGGAGCTGTTTTTT.

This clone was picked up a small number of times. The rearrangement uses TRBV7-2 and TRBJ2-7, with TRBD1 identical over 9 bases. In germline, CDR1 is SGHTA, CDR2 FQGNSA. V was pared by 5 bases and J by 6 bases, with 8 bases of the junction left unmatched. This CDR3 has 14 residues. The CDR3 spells CASSRQGQGSEQYF. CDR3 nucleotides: TGTGCCAGCAGCCGCCAGGGACAGGGCTCCGAGCAGTACTTC.

The CDR3 here is CASSARGFTYGYTF. The CDR3 DNA is TGTGCCAGCAGTGCCAGGGGTTTTACCTATGGCTACACCTTC. The chain carries TRBV28 and TRBJ1-2; the D gene is possibly TRBD1 (6 bases). The CDR3 spans 14 residues. Germline CDR1 is MDHEN and CDR2 is SYDVKM. V was pared by 5 bases and J by 4 bases, with 14 bases between.

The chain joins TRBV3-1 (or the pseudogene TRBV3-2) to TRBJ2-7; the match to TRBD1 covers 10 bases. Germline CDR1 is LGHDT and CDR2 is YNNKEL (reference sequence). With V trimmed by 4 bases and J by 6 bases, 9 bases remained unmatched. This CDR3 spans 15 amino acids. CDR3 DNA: TGTGCCAGCAGCCGGGGACAGGGGTGGATGAGCGAGCAGTACTTC. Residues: CASSRGQGWMSEQYF.

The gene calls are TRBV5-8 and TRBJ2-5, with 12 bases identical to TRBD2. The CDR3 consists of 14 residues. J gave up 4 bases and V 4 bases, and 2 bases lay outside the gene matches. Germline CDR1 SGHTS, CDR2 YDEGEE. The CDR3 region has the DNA TGTGCCAGCAGCCCGGGACTAGCGGGAGAGACCCAGTACTTC. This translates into CASSPGLAGETQYF.

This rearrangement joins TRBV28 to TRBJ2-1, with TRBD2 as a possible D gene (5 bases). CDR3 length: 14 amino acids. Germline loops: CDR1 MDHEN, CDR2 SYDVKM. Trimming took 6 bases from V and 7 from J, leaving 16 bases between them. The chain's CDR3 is CASRYVRTGNEQFF. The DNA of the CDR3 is TGTGCCAGCAGATACGTCAGGACGGGGAATGAGCAGTTCTTC.

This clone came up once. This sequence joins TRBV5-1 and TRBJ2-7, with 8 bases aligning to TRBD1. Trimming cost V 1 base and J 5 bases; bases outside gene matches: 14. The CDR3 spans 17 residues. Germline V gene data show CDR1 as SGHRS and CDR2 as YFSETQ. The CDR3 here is CASSLTPPGGASNEQYF. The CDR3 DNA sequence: TGCGCCAGCAGCTTGACCCCTCCAGGGGGCGCGTCCAACGAGCAGTACTTC.

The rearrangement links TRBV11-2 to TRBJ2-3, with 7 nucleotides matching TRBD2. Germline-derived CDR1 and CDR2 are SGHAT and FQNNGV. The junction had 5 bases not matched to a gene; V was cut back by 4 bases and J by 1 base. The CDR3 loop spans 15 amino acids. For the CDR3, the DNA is TGTGCCAGCAGCTCCTTAGCGGGCCGCACAGATACGCAGTATTTT. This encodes CASSSLAGRTDTQYF. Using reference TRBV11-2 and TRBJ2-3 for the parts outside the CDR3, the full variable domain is EAGVAQSPRYKIIEKRQSVAFWCNPISGHATLYWYQQILGQGPKLLIQFQNNGVVDDSQLPKDRFSAERLKGVDSTLKIQPAKLEDSAVYLCASSSLAGRTDTQYFGPGTRLTVL.

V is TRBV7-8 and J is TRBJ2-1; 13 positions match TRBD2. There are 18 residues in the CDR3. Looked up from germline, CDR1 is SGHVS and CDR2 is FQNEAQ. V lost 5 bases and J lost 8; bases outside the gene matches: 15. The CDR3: CASSPRAETSGRSHEQFF. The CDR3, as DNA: TGTGCCAGCAGCCCAAGAGCCGAGACTAGCGGGAGGTCTCATGAGCAGTTCTTC.

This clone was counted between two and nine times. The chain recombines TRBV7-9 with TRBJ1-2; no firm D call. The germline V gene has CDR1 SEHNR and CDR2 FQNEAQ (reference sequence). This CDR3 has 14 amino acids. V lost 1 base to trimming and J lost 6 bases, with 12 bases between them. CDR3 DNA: TGTGCCAGCAGCTTAGGGGCAGGATATGATGGCTACACCTTC. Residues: CASSLGAGYDGYTF. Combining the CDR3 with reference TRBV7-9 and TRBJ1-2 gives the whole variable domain DTGVSQNPRHKITKRGQNVTFRCDPISEHNRLYWYRQTLGQGPEFLTYFQNEAQLEKSRLLSDRFSAERPKGSFSTLEIQRTEQGDSAMYLCASSLGAGYDGYTFGSGTRLTVV.

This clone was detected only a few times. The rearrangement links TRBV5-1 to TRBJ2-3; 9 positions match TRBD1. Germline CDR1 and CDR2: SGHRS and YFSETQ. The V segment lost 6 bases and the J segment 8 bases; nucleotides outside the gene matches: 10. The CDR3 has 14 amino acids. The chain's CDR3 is CASNPGQGSGTQYF. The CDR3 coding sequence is TGCGCCAGCAACCCGGGACAGGGCTCTGGTACGCAGTATTTT.

This CDR3 is CAWRAWGTSGGGPSKETQYF. In nucleotides, the CDR3 is TGTGCCTGGAGGGCTTGGGGGACTAGCGGGGGAGGTCCCTCCAAAGAGACCCAGTACTTC. This chain joins TRBV30 and TRBJ2-5; TRBD2 aligns across 14 bases. The trim removed 3 bases at V and 3 bases at J, leaving 18 bases unmatched. The germline gives CDR1 GTSNPN, CDR2 SVGIG (reference sequence). The CDR3 loop spans 20 amino acids.

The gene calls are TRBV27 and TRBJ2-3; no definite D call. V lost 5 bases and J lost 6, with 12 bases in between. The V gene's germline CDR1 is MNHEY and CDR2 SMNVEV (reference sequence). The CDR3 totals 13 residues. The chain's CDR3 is CASSNRPADTQYF. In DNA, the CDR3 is TGTGCCAGCAGTAACAGACCCGCGGATACGCAGTATTTT.

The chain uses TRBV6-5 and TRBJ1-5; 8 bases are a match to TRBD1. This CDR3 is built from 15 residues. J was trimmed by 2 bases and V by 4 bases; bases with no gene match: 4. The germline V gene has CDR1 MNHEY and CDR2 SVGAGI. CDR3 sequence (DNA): TGTGCCAGCAGTTGGGGACAGGAGGGCAATCAGCCCCAGCATTTT. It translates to CASSWGQEGNQPQHF.

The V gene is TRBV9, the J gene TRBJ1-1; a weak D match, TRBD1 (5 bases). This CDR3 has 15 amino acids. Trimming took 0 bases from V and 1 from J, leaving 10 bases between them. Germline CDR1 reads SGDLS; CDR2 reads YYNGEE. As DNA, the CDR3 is TGTGCCAGCAGCGTAGAAGGGGCGGCGAACACTGAAGCTTTCTTT. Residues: CASSVEGAANTEAFF.